The 13 T cell receptor beta chains given below trace back to one sample, sequenced in a study of B cell selection in AIRE deficiency. Conventional CD4 T cells were sorted as CD4+CD127+ cells. Profiling relied on immunoSEQ multiplex PCR, and the TCRdb table lists in-frame clones only, not all of them. Among about 21,000 clones, about 97% were seen once, and the ten largest hold under 0.2%. Material for sequencing was conventional CD4+ T cells sorted from PBMCs. The receptors were gathered from a human donor with AIRE deficiency.

This sequence joins TRBV7-2 and TRBJ2-1; TRBD1 matches at 9 bases. This CDR3 has 16 residues. The V and J ends lost 0 bases and 1 base, in that order; junction bases with no gene match: 1. Germline assignment: CDR1 SGHTA and CDR2 FQGNSA. The CDR3 spells CASSLAGTGSYNEQFF. CDR3 bases: TGTGCCAGCAGCTTAGCCGGGACAGGGTCCTACAATGAGCAGTTCTTC.

The rearrangement uses TRBV7-2 and TRBJ2-1; D perhaps matches TRBD2 (6 bases). The CDR3 is made up of 15 amino acids. Germline-derived CDR1 and CDR2 are SGHTA and FQGNSA. V was clipped by 2 bases and J by 9 bases, with 17 bases between them. DNA for the CDR3: TGTGCCAGCAGCTTAACACCCCTTTCGGGGGTTGAGCAGTTCTTC. It codes for CASSLTPLSGVEQFF. Combining the CDR3 with reference TRBV7-2 and TRBJ2-1 gives the whole variable domain GAGVSQSPSNKVTEKGKDVELRCDPISGHTALYWYRQSLGQGLEFLIYFQGNSAPDKSGLPSDRFSAERTGGSVSTLTIQRTQQEDSAVYLCASSLTPLSGVEQFFGPGTRLTVL.

This chain links TRBV28 with TRBJ2-7; TRBD1 matches 9 bases. The CDR3 is 15 residues long. V trimming: 2 bases; J trimming: 5 bases; junction bases outside the gene matches: 7. Germline V gene lookup returns CDR1 MDHEN and CDR2 SYDVKM. The CDR3: CASSLGGQGADEQYF. The CDR3 bases are TGTGCCAGCAGTTTAGGGGGACAGGGCGCTGACGAGCAGTACTTC.

The CDR3 loop reads CASSFGLAGPQETQYF. DNA for the CDR3: TGTGCCAGCAGCTTTGGACTAGCGGGACCCCAAGAGACCCAGTACTTC. The chain couples TRBV5-8 to TRBJ2-5, with TRBD2 matching over 12 bases. Trimming at V came to 2 bases and at J to 1 base, leaving 3 bases not matched to a gene. The germline gives CDR1 SGHTS, CDR2 YDEGEE. The CDR3 consists of 16 residues.

The chain combines TRBV7-2 with TRBJ2-7; D not certain. Per the germline V gene, CDR1 is SGHTA and CDR2 is FQGNSA. V was cut by 4 bases and J by 4 bases, with 11 bases left in between. The CDR3 has 13 residues. The CDR3 sequence: CASSSSFGYEQYF. Written as DNA, the CDR3 is TGTGCCAGCAGCTCGAGCTTCGGGTACGAGCAGTACTTC.

The J gene is TRBJ1-4, the V gene TRBV7-3, with D possibly matching TRBD1 (5 bases). The CDR3 spans 15 residues. Deletions cut 5 bases from V and 6 bases from J, with 16 bases between. Germline V CDR1 and CDR2: SGHTA, FQGTGA. CDR3 region: CASSRGSGPHEKLFF. CDR3 DNA: TGTGCCAGCAGCCGGGGGTCTGGCCCCCATGAAAAACTGTTTTTT. Variable domain in full (rest from reference TRBV7-3 and TRBJ1-4): GAGVSQTPSNKVTEKGKYVELRCDPISGHTALYWYRQSLGQGPEFLIYFQGTGAADDSGLPNDRFFAVRPEGSVSTLKIQRTERGDSAVYLCASSRGSGPHEKLFFGSGTQLSVL.

This sequence joins TRBV30 and TRBJ2-3, with 12 bases fitting TRBD2. Germline-derived CDR1 and CDR2 are GTSNPN and SVGIG (reference sequence). The CDR3 runs 17 residues. J lost 2 bases, V lost 0 bases, and 6 bases had no gene match. The DNA for the CDR3 is TGTGCCTGGAGTGTAGGGCGGACTAGCGGGATCACAGATACGCAGTATTTT. Translating it yields CAWSVGRTSGITDTQYF.

The sample holds a few counts of this clone. This chain links TRBV21-1 with TRBJ2-6; the table's D gene call, TRBD1, was not cross checked with the DNA. TRBV21-1 is assigned pseudogene status. This CDR3 has 16 amino acids. The CDR3 is CASSKGQGPGANVLTF. The CDR3 DNA reads TGTGCCAGCAGCAAAGGACAGGGGCCTGGGGCCAACGTCCTGACTTTC.

The chain combines TRBV19 with TRBJ2-2, with D perhaps being TRBD1 or TRBD2 (5 bases each). Trimming took 5 bases from V and 4 from J, leaving 17 bases between them. The CDR3 has 16 amino acids. CDR1 LNHDA and CDR2 SQIVND come from the germline V gene (reference sequence). The CDR3 here is CASSLWGSVGTGELFF. The DNA of the CDR3 is TGTGCCAGTAGTTTATGGGGGAGCGTAGGCACCGGGGAGCTGTTTTTT. The full variable domain, rest sourced from reference TRBV19 and TRBJ2-2, is DGGITQSPKYLFRKEGQNVTLSCEQNLNHDAMYWYRQDPGQGLRLIYYSQIVNDFQKGDIAEGYSVSREKKESFPLTVTSAQKNPTAFYLCASSLWGSVGTGELFFGEGSRLTVL.

CDR3 DNA sequence: TGCGCCATACCCGGGACTCCGGAGACCCAGTACTTC. It encodes CAIPGTPETQYF. This rearrangement joins TRBV10-2 to TRBJ2-5, with D perhaps TRBD2 (6 bases). V was trimmed by 10 bases and J by 5 bases, leaving 14 bases between them. Germline V lookup: CDR1 WSHSY, CDR2 SAAADI. The CDR3 has 12 residues.

This clone is a singleton in its sample. V usage is TRBV11-3 and J usage is TRBJ2-7; possibly TRBD1 for D (6 bases). V lost 4 bases and J lost 3, with 16 bases in between. CDR1 SGHNT and CDR2 YENEEA come from the germline V gene. CDR3 length equals 15 residues. CDR3 in DNA: TGTGCCAGCAGCTCAGGGGACGCAAAACTCTACGAGCAGTACTTC. Encoded protein: CASSSGDAKLYEQYF.

This clone was seen a single time. The chain recombines TRBV21-1 with TRBJ1-1; the table's D call, TRBD1, has no DNA check behind it. TRBV21-1 is designated a pseudogene. This CDR3 region has 16 residues. The CDR3 loop is CAREAGGAKEELRAFF. As DNA, the CDR3 is TGTGCCCGTGAAGCAGGGGGCGCTAAGGAAGAGTTGCGTGCTTTCTTT.

The chain links TRBV5-4 to TRBJ2-5; the match to TRBD2 covers 13 bases. With V trimmed by 4 bases and J by 4 bases, 13 bases remained unmatched. This CDR3 has 18 amino acids. The V gene's germline CDR1 is SGHNT and CDR2 YYREEE (reference sequence). The CDR3 DNA follows: TGTGCCAGCAGCCCTGGGACTAGCGGGACCTTAGGCAGAGAGACCCAGTACTTC. Protein product: CASSPGTSGTLGRETQYF.